A single sample is the source of the 17 T cell receptor beta chains below, sequenced in a study of CD8 T cells in ankylosing spondylitis. Via MiXCR, TCRdb re-called the 5' RACE reads, giving one row per CDR3 protein. This repertoire shows 250,000 to 400,000 distinct CDR3 sequences, 11% found once; its top ten account for about a tenth. Specimen: blood, either unsorted or a sorted T cell fraction (not recorded which). The receptors originated from a female donor with ankylosing spondylitis or in good health (not recorded which).

This chain uses TRBV20-1 with TRBJ1-1, with unresolved D. V shed 0 bases and J shed 3 bases, with 11 bases lying between them. CDR3 length equals 14 residues. Per germline, CDR1 DFQATT and CDR2 SNEGSKA (reference sequence). The CDR3 bases are TGCAGTGCTAGAGATTACGTCTCTCACACTGAAGCTTTCTTT. Protein sequence: CSARDYVSHTEAFF.

There are many counts of this clonotype. This chain joins TRBV18 and TRBJ2-5, with a tentative D call TRBD2 (5 bases). Germline CDR1 reads KGHSH; CDR2 reads LQKENI. The CDR3 has 14 amino acids. Trimming cost V 2 bases and J 1 base, with 8 bases left between them. CDR3 in amino acids: CASSPRGSQETQYF. Here the CDR3 DNA reads TGTGCCAGCTCACCAAGAGGGAGCCAAGAGACCCAGTACTTC.

A remark on this clonotype: This may be a read error: a much more frequent sequence differs by one nucleotide. The V and J genes are TRBV6-2 or TRBV6-3 and TRBJ2-2, with TRBD1 matching over 10 bases. CDR3 length equals 16 residues. Germline V gene data show CDR1 as MNHEY and CDR2 as SVGEGT. The trim removed 5 bases at V and 7 bases at J, leaving 10 bases unmatched. In DNA form, the CDR3 reads TGTGCCAGCAGTACCGCCGACAGGGGGCTTAGCGGGGAGCTGTTTTTT. Protein: CASSTADRGLSGELFF.

Concerning this clonotype itself: Because the CDR3 is missing its conserved closing phenylalanine or tryptophan, this is likely a read error. This chain joins TRBV12-3 or TRBV12-4 and TRBJ2-1; 9 positions match TRBD1. The CDR3 has 13 amino acids. The CDR3 DNA sequence: TGCGCCGCCGGGACAGGGCTTTTCAACGAGCAGTTCTCC. Protein sequence: CAAGTGLFNEQFS.

The table lists this clonotype with a few counts. The chain employs TRBV2 and TRBJ2-6, with D possibly TRBD1 on 6 matching bases. CDR1 SNHLY and CDR2 FYNNEI come from the germline V gene. This CDR3 has 18 residues. The V and J ends lost 3 bases and 0 bases respectively, with 15 bases between them. The CDR3 spells CASSEADRSFSGANVLTF. CDR3 coding DNA: TGTGCCAGCAGTGAGGCCGACAGGTCCTTCTCTGGGGCCAACGTCCTGACTTTC.

This clonotype was seen repeatedly, ten times or more. The rearrangement uses TRBV29-1 and TRBJ2-7, with TRBD1 identical over 12 bases. The CDR3 extends over 14 amino acids. V shed 2 bases and J 9 bases; nucleotides not matched to a gene: 8. CDR1 SQVTM and CDR2 ANQGSEA come from the germline V gene. The CDR3: CSVEFGTGGFGQYF. The CDR3 region has the DNA TGCAGCGTTGAATTTGGGACAGGGGGCTTTGGGCAGTACTTC.

This clonotype was seen at least ten times. The chain has TRBV20-1 and TRBJ2-5; 7 bases are a match to TRBD1. With 3 bases clipped from V and 3 bases from J, the junction kept 4 bases outside the gene matches. The CDR3 sequence is 13 residues long. The germline gives CDR1 DFQATT, CDR2 SNEGSKA (reference sequence). The CDR3 reads CSARGTEEETQYF. The DNA for the CDR3 is TGCAGTGCTAGGGGGACAGAAGAAGAGACCCAGTACTTC.

This rearrangement joins TRBV19 to TRBJ1-5; perhaps TRBD1 as D (5 bases). Germline CDR1 and CDR2: LNHDA and SQIVND (reference sequence). V was cut by 6 bases and J by 3 bases, with 15 bases left in between. The length of the CDR3 is 15 residues. The CDR3 loop reads CASSDQGPSNQPQHF. In nucleotides, the CDR3 is TGTGCCAGTAGCGACCAGGGACCCTCCAATCAGCCCCAGCATTTT. Variable domain in full (rest from reference TRBV19 and TRBJ1-5): DGGITQSPKYLFRKEGQNVTLSCEQNLNHDAMYWYRQDPGQGLRLIYYSQIVNDFQKGDIAEGYSVSREKKESFPLTVTSAQKNPTAFYLCASSDQGPSNQPQHFGDGTRLSIL.

At least ten counts were recorded for this clonotype. The rearrangement uses TRBV7-2 and TRBJ2-7; weak D call: TRBD2 (6 bases). The germline V and J ends were trimmed by 1 base and 2 bases, with 12 bases remaining between them. Germline CDR1 and CDR2: SGHTA and FQGNSA. The CDR3 is 15 residues long. Here the CDR3 reads CASSLVVAGTYEQYF. DNA for the CDR3: TGTGCCAGCAGCTTAGTGGTGGCGGGAACCTACGAGCAGTACTTC.

The chain links TRBV15 to TRBJ1-1; the match to TRBD1 covers 11 bases. V shed 0 bases, J shed 5 bases, and the junction held 8 bases outside the gene matches. The CDR3 consists of 17 residues. Looked up from germline, CDR1 is LNHNV and CDR2 is YYDKDF (reference sequence). The CDR3 loop is CATSREGTGGSRTEAFF. CDR3 nucleotides: TGTGCCACCAGCAGAGAGGGGACAGGGGGTTCTCGGACTGAAGCTTTCTTT.

This clonotype was seen at least ten times. The chain carries TRBV5-6 and TRBJ2-1, with 9 bases that match TRBD2. The CDR3 runs to 14 residues. Trimming took 1 base from V and 6 from J; bases not matched to a gene: 2. Germline V gene data show CDR1 as SGHDT and CDR2 as YYEEEE. CDR3 bases: TGTGCCAGCAGCTTGCTAGCGGGGACCAATGAGCAGTTCTTC. This translates into CASSLLAGTNEQFF.

This clonotype appeared many times. The CDR3 loop reads CSARDSGLLLVNEQFF. The CDR3 region has the DNA TGCAGTGCTAGAGATAGTGGACTCTTACTGGTTAATGAGCAGTTCTTC. This chain connects TRBV20-1 to TRBJ2-1; D is perhaps TRBD2 (5 bases). The CDR3 consists of 16 residues. CDR1 is DFQATT and CDR2 is SNEGSKA in the germline V gene (reference sequence). Trimming shortened V by 0 bases and J by 7 bases, and 19 bases separated the two germline ends.

With respect to this clonotype: This sequence may be a read error, since a much larger clone differs from it by one base. This chain uses TRBV29-1 with TRBJ2-7; 9 bases align to TRBD1. This CDR3 is 12 amino acids long. Germline CDR1 is SQVTM and CDR2 is ANQGSEA. CDR3 DNA: TGCATCGTAAGACAGGGGGCCTACGAGCAGTACTTC. Protein sequence: CIVRQGAYEQYF.

As for this clonotype: A read error may account for a junction end that differs from germline. This sequence joins TRBV12-3 or TRBV12-4 and TRBJ2-7; no reliable D call. CDR3 length: 15 amino acids. CDR3 region: CASSLAAQVGYDQYF. The CDR3 DNA reads TGTGCCAGCAGTTTAGCGGCGCAGGTGGGCTACGATCAGTACTTC.

This clonotype was counted many times. The chain uses TRBV5-1 and TRBJ2-3; a weak D match, TRBD1 (5 bases). Germline V gene sequence: CDR1 SGHRS, CDR2 YFSETQ. This CDR3 contains 15 residues. V was shortened by 1 base and J by 2 bases, with 11 bases between the two germline ends. In DNA form, the CDR3 reads TGCGCCAGCAGCTTGACTCGACAGTACACAGATACGCAGTATTTT. This translates into CASSLTRQYTDTQYF.

The chain has TRBV4-3 and TRBJ2-2, with TRBD1 matching 7 bases. J lost 2 bases, V lost 4 bases, and 16 bases had no gene match. This CDR3 is built from 19 residues. CDR1 is LGHNA, CDR2 YSLEER, per germline. The CDR3 protein is CASSPGFSSGQVNTGELFF. Written as DNA, the CDR3 is TGCGCCAGCAGCCCGGGATTTTCAAGTGGACAGGTTAACACCGGGGAGCTGTTTTTT.

The chain carries TRBV15 and TRBJ2-7; D is tentatively TRBD1 or TRBD2 (6 bases each). The CDR3 consists of 16 residues. Germline V gene data show CDR1 as LNHNV and CDR2 as YYDKDF (reference sequence). V lost 0 bases and J 2 bases, leaving 14 bases between the germline ends. Written as DNA, the CDR3 is TGTGCCACCAGCAGAGAAGTTGGGGGGCAGGCCTACGAGCAGTACTTC. This encodes CATSREVGGQAYEQYF. The whole variable domain, filled in from reference TRBV15 and TRBJ2-7, reads DAMVIQNPRYQVTQFGKPVTLSCSQTLNHNVMYWYQQKSSQAPKLLFHYYDKDFNNEADTPDNFQSRRPNTSFCFLDIRSPGLGDTAMYLCATSREVGGQAYEQYFGPGTRLTVT.